The following is a T cell receptor (beta chain) sequence with its context. Its specific antigen is unknown. No qualities accompany the bases; no much larger clone lies one base away. This entry comes from a study of blood T cell repertoires in COVID-19 (dated by TCRdb to about 2020). For the study in its entirety: The collaborator samples originated in the United States, Italy and Spain and spanned the acute and convalescent phases of COVID-19. The prospective study material was composed of cDNA or gDNA derived from T cells, B-cell-depleted T cells, or PBMCs. Deeply sampled blood TCRbeta repertoires from subjects exposed to, actively infected with, or recovered from COVID-19 were included in the dataset. The repertoires were made available in a free public database intended to serve as a resource for research on the immune response to SARS-CoV-2. Samples were obtained from the ongoing ImmuneRACE study (first 160 participants) and from about 1,300 subjects provided by 6 global collaborators. Sample metadata almost always included a de-identified subject ID, COVID-19 status, age in years and sex. HLA class I and class II types, where available, came from metadata supplied by the sample provider rather than from assay-based typing.

The CDR3 goes from the cysteine to the phenylalanine over 14 residues. CDR3 DNA is the only sequence kept; it has 42 bases, read in frame from the first base. CDR1 and CDR2 were assigned from the germline V gene (reference sequence) as LNHDA and SQIVND. V drops 9 bases and J drops 1 base, leaving 13 bases in between. The immunoSEQ Assay, a bias-controlled multiplex PCR, was used to amplify TCRbeta CDR3 regions from genomic DNA. The study's own analysis went as follows. The number of nucleated cells in each sample was estimated by amplification of reference gene primers within the assay. To quantify the absolute abundance of each unique TCRbeta CDR3 rearrangement, sequence reads were collapsed and filtered. Productive Simpson clonality was computed per sample as the square root of Simpson's diversity index over productive rearrangements. Held by TCRdb, this immuneACCESS table contains in-frame sequences only and omits some clones. Under half of the omission traces to an unresolved V gene where checked; the cause of the rest is unknown. The V and J calls and clone size come from that table; D and trimming were worked out from the DNA. In this sample the table shows about 180,000 clones, about 85% of which occur a single time. Clones ranked in the top ten supply roughly 2.9% of the sample.

Study-wide conclusions, independent of this receptor: How much clinical and demographic metadata was included differed by source and by participant, and the metadata was provided uncurated.

The collaborating institutions used their own protocols to collect whole blood in K2EDTA tubes. Collaborator samples were shipped for TCRbeta analysis as frozen whole blood, isolated PBMCs, or DNA extracted from either sample type. Input material: peripheral blood. The chain is assembled from TRBV19 and TRBJ2-1, with the D gene call left open. The sequence was obtained from a young woman with active or convalescent COVID-19. The CDR3 region reads CASTMMASYNEQFF. The DNA sequence is given as TGTGCCAGCACTATGATGGCTTCCTACAATGAGCAGTTCTTC.